Detailed here is one TCR beta chain. This record comes from a study of blood T cells in healthy people across ages. For the second PCR, which ran for about 7 to 11 cycles, a sample-barcoded 5' primer and a J-beta primer mix were used. TCRdb reprocessed the 5' RACE reads with MiXCR, giving one entry per CDR3 protein. Of about 680,000 distinct CDR3 sequences listed, roughly 49% are singletons. The sample was blood. The sequence was obtained from a woman aged 55-70 years in good health.

The CDR3 DNA is TGTGCCAGCAGTTTATTCCGGCACACTGAAGCTTTCTTT. Protein product: CASSLFRHTEAFF. This rearrangement joins TRBV28 to TRBJ1-1; D is undetermined. The V gene's germline CDR1 is MDHEN and CDR2 SYDVKM. The V end was cut by 1 base, the J end by 3 bases, with 6 bases between. CDR3 length: 13 residues.